Presented here are 14 T cell receptor beta chains from one specimen sequenced in a study of T cell repertoires in cytomegalovirus infection. These receptors have no known antigen. TCRdb itself ran the reads through MiXCR, one entry per CDR3 protein. The repertoire holds approximately 110,000 distinct CDR3 sequences, with approximately 30% as singletons. Sample: CD8+ T cells from cultured PBMCs, taken from culture after CMV antigen stimulation. These TCRs come from a human donor in good health (CMV status not recorded). Some clones in this sample may be carry-over from other donors' samples.

The rearrangement uses TRBV6-5 and TRBJ1-1; TRBD1 might be the D (5 bases). Per the germline V gene, CDR1 is MNHEY and CDR2 is SVGAGI. V was shortened by 7 bases and J by 3 bases, with 12 bases between the two germline ends. The CDR3 has 13 amino acids. The chain's CDR3 is CASTYDRDTEAFF. Written as DNA, the CDR3 is TGTGCCAGCACATACGACAGAGACACTGAAGCTTTCTTT.

About this clonotype: The junction and the germline gene differ at one end; a read error may be behind it. V usage is TRBV5-4 and J usage is TRBJ2-2; the D gene is possibly TRBD1 (5 bases). Germline loops: CDR1 SGHNT, CDR2 YYREEE (reference sequence). The CDR3 has 13 amino acids. The CDR3 bases are TGTGCCAGCAGCCTGACAGACACCGAGGAGCTGTTTTTT. Translation: CASSLTDTEELFF.

This clonotype was counted between two and nine times. The chain couples TRBV27 to TRBJ2-2; 7 nucleotides agree with TRBD2. Germline values: CDR1 MNHEY, CDR2 SMNVEV (reference sequence). Germline trimming cut 8 bases from V and 1 base from J; bases unmatched to any gene: 7. The CDR3 has 15 residues. The chain's CDR3 is CASVGGDQNTGELFF. The CDR3 DNA follows: TGTGCCAGCGTGGGAGGGGACCAGAACACCGGGGAGCTGTTTTTT.

This sequence joins TRBV25-1 and TRBJ1-3, with D perhaps TRBD1 (5 bases). This CDR3 has 14 amino acids. Germline loops: CDR1 MGHDK, CDR2 SYGVNS. V dropped 3 bases and J dropped 9 bases, with 15 bases sitting between them. DNA for the CDR3: TGTGCCAGCAGTGATGGAGGGGCGCTCGGCACCATATATTTT. This encodes CASSDGGALGTIYF.

This clonotype has more than one count but fewer than ten. This rearrangement joins TRBV4-1 to TRBJ1-1; D is uncertain. Germline V gene sequence: CDR1 MGHRA, CDR2 YSYEKL. Trimming removed 0 bases from V and 1 base from J, with 6 bases in between. This CDR3 contains 14 residues. The CDR3 bases are TGCGCCAGCAGCCAAGAGGCAGAGAACACTGAAGCTTTCTTT. Amino acids: CASSQEAENTEAFF.

The chain links TRBV12-3 or TRBV12-4 to TRBJ1-2; TRBD1 agrees at 10 bases. V lost 1 base, J lost 11 bases, and 4 bases stayed unmatched. This CDR3 spans 13 amino acids. The CDR3 spells CASSLEAGQGYTF. In nucleotides, the CDR3 is TGTGCCAGCAGTTTAGAGGCGGGACAGGGGTACACCTTC.

The rearrangement links TRBV6-5 to TRBJ2-1; a possible D gene is TRBD2 (6 bases). There are 16 residues in the CDR3. The germline V gene has CDR1 MNHEY and CDR2 SVGAGI. The V end was cut by 2 bases, the J end by 7 bases, with 18 bases between. For the CDR3, the DNA is TGTGCCAGCAGTTACGGTTCCAGGGAGGTCGGGAATGAGCAGTTCTTC. Its translation: CASSYGSREVGNEQFF.

The table lists this clonotype with many counts. The chain employs TRBV6-5 and TRBJ2-3; 8 bases match TRBD1. Germline assignment: CDR1 MNHEY and CDR2 SVGAGI. The CDR3 is 14 residues long. Losses at the gene ends were 5 bases for V and 3 bases for J; bases not matched to a gene: 4. CDR3 DNA sequence: TGTGCCAGCAGTCCAACAGGGGGAACAGATACGCAGTATTTT. Residues: CASSPTGGTDTQYF.

This clonotype was seen only a few times. V gene TRBV20-1 combines with J gene TRBJ2-3; D is possibly TRBD1 or TRBD2 (5 bases each). The V gene lost 5 bases and the J gene lost 1 base, with 16 bases spanning the gap. The CDR3 totals 15 residues. Germline V gene sequence: CDR1 DFQATT, CDR2 SNEGSKA (reference sequence). As DNA, the CDR3 is TGCAGTGCTCCAGAGAGGGGATTGGGCACAGATACGCAGTATTTT. This translates into CSAPERGLGTDTQYF.

The chain combines TRBV7-6 with TRBJ2-7; no clear D. Germline V gene data show CDR1 as SGHVS and CDR2 as FNYEAQ. Trimming cost V 2 bases and J 5 bases, with 4 bases left between them. CDR3 size: 11 residues. DNA of the CDR3: TGTGCCAGCAGCTTAAATAACGAGCAGTACTTC. Its translation is CASSLNNEQYF.

The chain employs TRBV4-3 and TRBJ1-6; D unresolved. The CDR3 runs to 16 residues. Germline loops: CDR1 LGHNA, CDR2 YSLEER. With 3 bases removed from V and 1 base from J, the gap between germline ends came to 10 bases. The CDR3 loop reads CASSHPEGSYNSPLHF. As DNA, the CDR3 is TGCGCCAGCAGCCACCCCGAAGGGTCCTATAATTCACCCCTCCACTTT.

This rearrangement joins TRBV19 to TRBJ2-7; 10 bases match TRBD1. Germline CDR1 is LNHDA and CDR2 is SQIVND (reference sequence). The CDR3 has 15 amino acids. V trimming: 5 bases; J trimming: 2 bases; junction bases outside the gene matches: 6. CDR3: CASSGGQGGAYEQYF. For the CDR3, the DNA is TGTGCCAGTAGTGGTGGACAGGGGGGTGCCTACGAGCAGTACTTC.

The chain uses TRBV7-2 and TRBJ2-4; 10 bases are a match to TRBD1. Germline V gives CDR1 SGHTA, CDR2 FQGNSA. This CDR3 has 18 amino acids. V dropped 2 bases and J dropped 0; count of bases not matched to a gene: 7. DNA of the CDR3: TGTGCCAGCAGCTTAACGGGACAGGGGACGTTAGCCAAAAACATTCAGTACTTC. Its protein product is CASSLTGQGTLAKNIQYF.

The chain uses TRBV7-2 and TRBJ1-6, with D perhaps TRBD1 (5 bases). This CDR3 has 16 residues. CDR1 and CDR2 (germline): SGHTA, FQGNSA. Trimming removed 5 bases from V and 8 bases from J, with 19 bases in between. The CDR3 reads CASSRGSSDIYSPLHF. The CDR3 nucleotides are TGTGCCAGCAGCCGGGGGAGCTCCGATATCTATTCACCCCTCCACTTT.